Included here is one T cell receptor (beta chain) sequence, with context. Clones were read by immunoSEQ multiplex PCR, and TCRdb kept only the in-frame ones, dropping some. This sample yields 75,000 to 85,000 clones, of which more than 90% are seen a single time; roughly 0.36% belongs to the top ten. This specimen belongs to a study of technical replicates of blood from a handful of donors. Deletions cut 8 bases from V and 9 bases from J, with 14 bases between. The CDR3 runs to 12 residues. Germline V CDR1 and CDR2: SNHLY, FYNNEI. The genes are TRBV2 and TRBJ2-1, with a tentative D call TRBD1 (6 bases). Material for sequencing was T cells isolated from PBMCs. The TCR originated in a human donor in good health. The DNA of the CDR3 is TGTGCCAGCCGCCTACAGGGTAGTGAGCAGTTCTTC. Its protein is CASRLQGSEQFF. The whole variable domain, filled in from reference TRBV2 and TRBJ2-1, reads EPEVTQTPSHQVTQMGQEVILRCVPISNHLYFYWYRQILGQKVEFLVSFYNNEISEKSEIFDDQFSVERPDGSNFTLKIRSTKLEDSAMYFCASRLQGSEQFFGPGTRLTVL.